The source of this TCR beta chain is a study of Ad26.COV2.S vaccination and SARS-CoV-2 variants (dated by TCRdb to the early 2020s). Regarding the complete study: Donors in the vaccine arm were drawn from COV1001, a multicentre, randomized, double-blind, placebo-controlled phase I-IIa trial testing Ad26.COV2.S in healthy adults. The TCR-sequenced set comprised roughly 30 samples: some 20 Ad26.COV2.S vaccine recipients, 5 placebo recipients and 8 SARS-CoV-2 convalescent individuals. Participants in the trial were split at random into five groups of five each, receiving low-dose or high-dose Ad26.COV2.S once or twice, or else placebo on both occasions. Investigators did not know the trial group allocation while performing experiments and assessing outcomes. TCRbeta repertoire sequencing was used to assess the specificity and breadth of SARS-CoV-2-reactive T cell receptors after Ad26.COV2.S vaccination. Ad26.COV2.S was administered intramuscularly at 5 x 10^10 or 1 x 10^11 viral particles, either as a single shot or as two shots given 56 days apart.

In light of the paper, this sample's treatment or condition label describes: around 19 received Ad26.COV2.S at low or high dose, single or two shots; 5 received placebo; per-sample allocation not given. Repertoires of vaccine and placebo recipients were sequenced from samples collected on day 63 after the first injection. In Cohort 1b, around 25 adults aged 18-55 years were enrolled at a single site in Boston, USA, between 29 July and 7 August 2020. Ad26.COV2.S was a replication-incompetent adenovirus type 26 vector expressing a prefusion-stabilized SARS-CoV-2 spike protein from the original Wuhan strain. The CDR3 goes from the cysteine to the phenylalanine over 13 residues. Only CDR3 DNA is held: 39 bases, read in frame from base 1. V trim: 7 bases; J trim: 8 bases; unmatched bases: 5. Taken from the germline V gene (reference sequence), the CDR1 and CDR2 loops are MNHEY and SMNVEV. TCRbeta CDR3 regions were sequenced with the immunoSEQ Assay. After extraction, genomic DNA underwent amplification by bias-controlled multiplex PCR, followed by high-throughput sequencing. As for how the authors treated the data: To quantify the absolute abundance of every unique TCRbeta CDR3 region, sequences were collapsed and filtered. T cell fraction was estimated by normalizing TCRbeta template counts to usable DNA, which was measured by amplifying reference genes present in all nucleated cells. Repertoire TCRs were annotated as SARS-CoV-2-specific when V gene, CDR3 amino acid sequence and J gene were exactly matched to a known reactive TCR set. The reference SARS-CoV-2 TCR set came from MIRA and was filtered for enrichment in COVID-19-positive ImmuneCODE repertoires, removing public or cross-reactive TCRs. Based on the MIRA antigens, annotated TCRs were further analysed at the level of specific ORF or position within ORF. Depth was the summed frequency of annotated unique rearrangements, while breadth was defined as annotated unique rearrangements over total unique productive rearrangements. Two-sided Wilcoxon rank-sum tests were used to compare TCR breadth between groups. Sourced from immuneACCESS, this table was stored by TCRdb with only in-frame sequences that have V and J called. A share of the clones is absent; for the studies checked, an unresolved V gene accounts for under half, and the remainder has no known explanation. The DNA was the basis for D and trimming; V, J and clone size are from that table. This sample is represented by about 350,000 clones; about 86% of them were singletons. Jointly, the top ten make up roughly 10% of the sample.

Here is what the overall study found, with its caveats: Higher spike-specific TCR breadth was observed in Ad26.COV2.S recipients than in placebo recipients (P = 0.0014). The authors noted that the TCR breadth and depth analyses may have underestimated total T cell responses. The study was not powered for comparison of responses between vaccine doses or regimens. Comparable non-spike TCR breadth was observed between vaccine and placebo recipients, consistent with only spike being contained in the vaccine. After vaccination, spike-specific CD8+ and CD4+ T cell responses were reported to show substantial breadth.

Of note for this clone: The target of this receptor is not known. There are no base qualities to consult, and no much larger clone falls within one base.

The clonotype comes from a person aged 18-60 years who received the Ad26.COV2.S COVID-19 vaccine or a placebo. The rearrangement joined TRBV27 to TRBJ2-2, and 9 junction bases match TRBD1. The sequencing used peripheral blood, collected in a trial of Ad26.COV2.S vaccine versus placebo. The DNA sequence is as follows: TGTGCCAGCAACCACAGGGGGCGGGGGGAGCTGTTTTTT. This gives the protein CASNHRGRGELFF.